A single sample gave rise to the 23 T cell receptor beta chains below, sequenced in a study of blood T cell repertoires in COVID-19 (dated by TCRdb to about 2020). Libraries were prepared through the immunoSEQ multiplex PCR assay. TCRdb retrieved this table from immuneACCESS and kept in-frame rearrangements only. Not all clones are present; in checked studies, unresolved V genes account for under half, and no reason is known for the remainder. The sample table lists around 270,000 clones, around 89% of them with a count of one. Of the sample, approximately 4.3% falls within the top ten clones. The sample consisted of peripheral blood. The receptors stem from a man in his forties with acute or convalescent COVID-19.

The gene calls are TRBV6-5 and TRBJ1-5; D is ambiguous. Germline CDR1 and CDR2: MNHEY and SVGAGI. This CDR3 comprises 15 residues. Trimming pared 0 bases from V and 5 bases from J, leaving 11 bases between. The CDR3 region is CASSYSGNLHQPQHF. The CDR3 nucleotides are TGTGCCAGCAGTTACTCCGGGAATTTGCATCAGCCCCAGCATTTT.

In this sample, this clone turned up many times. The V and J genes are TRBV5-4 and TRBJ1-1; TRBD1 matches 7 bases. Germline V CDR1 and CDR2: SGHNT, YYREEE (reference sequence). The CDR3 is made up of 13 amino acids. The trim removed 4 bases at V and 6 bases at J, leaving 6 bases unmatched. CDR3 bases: TGTGCCAGCAGCCCCAGACAGGGTCCTGAAGCTTTCTTT. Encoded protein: CASSPRQGPEAFF.

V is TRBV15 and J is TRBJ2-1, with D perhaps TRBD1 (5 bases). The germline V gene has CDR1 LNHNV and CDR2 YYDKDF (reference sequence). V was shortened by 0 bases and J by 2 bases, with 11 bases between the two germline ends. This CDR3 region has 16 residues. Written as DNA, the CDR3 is TGTGCCACCAGCAGAGATGCAGGGTACACCTACAATGAGCAGTTCTTC. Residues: CATSRDAGYTYNEQFF.

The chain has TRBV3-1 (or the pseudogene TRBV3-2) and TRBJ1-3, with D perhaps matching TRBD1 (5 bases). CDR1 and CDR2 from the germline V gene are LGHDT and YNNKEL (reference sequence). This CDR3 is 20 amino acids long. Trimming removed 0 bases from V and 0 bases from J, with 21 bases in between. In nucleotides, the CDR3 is TGTGCCAGCAGCCAAGAGAGGATGTTATGGGGCCTCCCCTCTGGAAACACCATATATTTT. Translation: CASSQERMLWGLPSGNTIYF.

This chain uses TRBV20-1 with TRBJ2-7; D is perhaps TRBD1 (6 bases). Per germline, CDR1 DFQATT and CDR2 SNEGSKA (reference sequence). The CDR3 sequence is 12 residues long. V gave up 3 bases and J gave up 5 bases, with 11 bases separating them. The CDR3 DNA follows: TGCAGTGCTAGTCGGGCAGGGGACGAGCAGTACTTC. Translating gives CSASRAGDEQYF.

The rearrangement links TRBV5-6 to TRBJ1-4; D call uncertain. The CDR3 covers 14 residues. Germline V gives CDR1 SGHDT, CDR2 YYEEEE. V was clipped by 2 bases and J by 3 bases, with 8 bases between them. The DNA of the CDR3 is TGTGCCAGCAGCTTCGGAGCGTCTAATGAAAAACTGTTTTTT. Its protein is CASSFGASNEKLFF.

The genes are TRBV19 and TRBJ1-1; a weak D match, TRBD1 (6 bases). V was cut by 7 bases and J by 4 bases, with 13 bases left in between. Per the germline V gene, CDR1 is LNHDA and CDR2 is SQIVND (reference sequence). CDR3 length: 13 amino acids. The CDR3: CASKFQGPTEAFF. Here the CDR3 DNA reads TGTGCCAGTAAATTCCAGGGGCCCACTGAAGCTTTCTTT.

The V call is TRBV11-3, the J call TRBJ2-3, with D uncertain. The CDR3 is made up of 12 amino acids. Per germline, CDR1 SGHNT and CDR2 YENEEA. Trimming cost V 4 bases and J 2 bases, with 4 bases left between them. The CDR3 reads CASSSNTDTQYF. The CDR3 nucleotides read TGTGCCAGCAGCTCAAACACAGATACGCAGTATTTT.

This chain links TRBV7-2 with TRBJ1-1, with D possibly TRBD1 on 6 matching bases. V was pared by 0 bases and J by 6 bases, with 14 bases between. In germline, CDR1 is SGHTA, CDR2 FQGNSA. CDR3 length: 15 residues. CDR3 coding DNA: TGTGCCAGCAGCTTAGCTGGCGCGGGGGGCGCTGAAGCTTTCTTT. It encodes CASSLAGAGGAEAFF.

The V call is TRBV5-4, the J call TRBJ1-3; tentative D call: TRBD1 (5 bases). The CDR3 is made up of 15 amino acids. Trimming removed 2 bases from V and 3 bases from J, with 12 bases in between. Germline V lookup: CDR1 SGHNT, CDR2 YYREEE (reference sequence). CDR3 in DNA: TGTGCCAGCAGCTTCGGGGGGTACGGTGGAAACACCATATATTTT. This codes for CASSFGGYGGNTIYF.

The CDR3 DNA is TGTGCCAGTAGTATACCACTCCAGGGTGCAACTAATGAAAAACTGTTTTTT. Translated: CASSIPLQGATNEKLFF. This chain uses TRBV19 with TRBJ1-4; D perhaps matches TRBD1 (5 bases). This CDR3 spans 17 amino acids. Deletions cut 2 bases from V and 0 bases from J, with 13 bases between. Germline CDR1 LNHDA, CDR2 SQIVND (reference sequence).

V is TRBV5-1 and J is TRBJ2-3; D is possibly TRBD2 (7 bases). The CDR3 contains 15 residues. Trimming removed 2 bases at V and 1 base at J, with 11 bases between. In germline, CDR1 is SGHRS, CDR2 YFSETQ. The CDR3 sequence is CASSFGGGGTDTQYF. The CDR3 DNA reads TGCGCCAGCAGCTTCGGCGGGGGCGGCACAGATACGCAGTATTTT.

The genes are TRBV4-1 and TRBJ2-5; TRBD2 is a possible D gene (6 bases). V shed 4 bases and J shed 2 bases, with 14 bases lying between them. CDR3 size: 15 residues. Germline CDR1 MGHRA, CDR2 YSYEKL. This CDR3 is CASSPGERTQETQYF. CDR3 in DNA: TGCGCCAGCAGCCCGGGGGAGCGTACTCAAGAGACCCAGTACTTC.

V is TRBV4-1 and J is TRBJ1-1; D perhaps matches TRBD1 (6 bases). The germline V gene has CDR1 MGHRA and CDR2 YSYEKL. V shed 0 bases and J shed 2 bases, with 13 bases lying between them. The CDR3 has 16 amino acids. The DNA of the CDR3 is TGCGCCAGCAGCCAAGATATAGGGGGGGTTAACACTGAAGCTTTCTTT. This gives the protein CASSQDIGGVNTEAFF.

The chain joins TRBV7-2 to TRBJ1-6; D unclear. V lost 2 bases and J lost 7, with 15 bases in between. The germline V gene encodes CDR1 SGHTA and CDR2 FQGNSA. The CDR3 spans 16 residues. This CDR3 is CASSLSLTEQNSPLHF. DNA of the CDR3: TGTGCCAGCAGCTTATCCTTGACGGAGCAGAATTCACCCCTCCACTTT.

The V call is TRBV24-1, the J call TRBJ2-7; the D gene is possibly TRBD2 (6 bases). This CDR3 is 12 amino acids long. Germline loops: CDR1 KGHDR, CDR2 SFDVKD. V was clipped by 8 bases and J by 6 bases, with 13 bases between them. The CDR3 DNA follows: TGTGCCACCAACGGACTTAGCGGCGAGCAGTACTTC. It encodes CATNGLSGEQYF.

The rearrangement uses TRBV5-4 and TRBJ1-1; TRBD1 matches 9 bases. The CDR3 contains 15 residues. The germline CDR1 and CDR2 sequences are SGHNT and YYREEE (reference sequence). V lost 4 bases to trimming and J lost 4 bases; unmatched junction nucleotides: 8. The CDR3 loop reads CASSPIQGAGTEAFF. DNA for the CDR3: TGTGCCAGCAGCCCGATACAGGGGGCGGGCACTGAAGCTTTCTTT.

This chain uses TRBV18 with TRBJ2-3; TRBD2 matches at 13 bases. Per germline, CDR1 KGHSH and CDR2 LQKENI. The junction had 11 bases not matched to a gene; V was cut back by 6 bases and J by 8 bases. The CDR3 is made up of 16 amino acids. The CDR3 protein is CASSPRTSGGGGTQYF. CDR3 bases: TGTGCCAGCTCTCCGCGGACTAGCGGGGGCGGGGGTACGCAGTATTTT.

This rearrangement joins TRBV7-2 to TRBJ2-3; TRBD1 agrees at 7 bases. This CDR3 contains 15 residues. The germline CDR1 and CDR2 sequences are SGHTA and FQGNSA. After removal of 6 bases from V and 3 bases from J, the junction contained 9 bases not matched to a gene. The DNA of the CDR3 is TGTGCCAGCAGTATAAGAGGGGGCTGGACAGATACGCAGTATTTT. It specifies CASSIRGGWTDTQYF.

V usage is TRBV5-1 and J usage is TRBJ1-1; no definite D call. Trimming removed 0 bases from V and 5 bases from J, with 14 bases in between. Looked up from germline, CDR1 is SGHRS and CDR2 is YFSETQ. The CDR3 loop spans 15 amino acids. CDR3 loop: CASSLVGGRRTEAFF. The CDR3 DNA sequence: TGCGCCAGCAGCTTGGTTGGAGGGCGGCGGACTGAAGCTTTCTTT.

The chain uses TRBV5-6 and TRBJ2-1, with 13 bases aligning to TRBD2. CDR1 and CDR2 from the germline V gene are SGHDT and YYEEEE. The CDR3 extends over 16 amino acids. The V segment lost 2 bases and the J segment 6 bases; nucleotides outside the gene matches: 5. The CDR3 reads CASSFLLAGGRNEQFF. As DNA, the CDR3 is TGTGCCAGCAGCTTTTTACTAGCGGGGGGGCGCAATGAGCAGTTCTTC.

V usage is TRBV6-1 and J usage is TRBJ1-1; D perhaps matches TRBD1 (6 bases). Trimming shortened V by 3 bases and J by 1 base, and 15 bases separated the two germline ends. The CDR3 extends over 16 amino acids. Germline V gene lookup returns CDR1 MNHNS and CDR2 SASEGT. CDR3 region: CASSDPYREGNTEAFF. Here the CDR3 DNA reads TGTGCCAGCAGTGACCCCTACAGGGAAGGGAACACTGAAGCTTTCTTT.

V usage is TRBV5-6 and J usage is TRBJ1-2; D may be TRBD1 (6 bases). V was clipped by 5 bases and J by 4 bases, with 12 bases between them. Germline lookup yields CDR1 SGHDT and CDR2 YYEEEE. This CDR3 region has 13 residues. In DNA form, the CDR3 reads TGTGCCAGCAGTCCCAGGGGTGGCTATGGCTACACCTTC. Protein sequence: CASSPRGGYGYTF. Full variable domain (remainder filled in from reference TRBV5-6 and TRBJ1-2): DAGVTQSPTHLIKTRGQQVTLRCSPKSGHDTVSWYQQALGQGPQFIFQYYEEEERQRGNFPDRFSGHQFPNYSSELNVNALLLGDSALYLCASSPRGGYGYTFGSGTRLTVV.